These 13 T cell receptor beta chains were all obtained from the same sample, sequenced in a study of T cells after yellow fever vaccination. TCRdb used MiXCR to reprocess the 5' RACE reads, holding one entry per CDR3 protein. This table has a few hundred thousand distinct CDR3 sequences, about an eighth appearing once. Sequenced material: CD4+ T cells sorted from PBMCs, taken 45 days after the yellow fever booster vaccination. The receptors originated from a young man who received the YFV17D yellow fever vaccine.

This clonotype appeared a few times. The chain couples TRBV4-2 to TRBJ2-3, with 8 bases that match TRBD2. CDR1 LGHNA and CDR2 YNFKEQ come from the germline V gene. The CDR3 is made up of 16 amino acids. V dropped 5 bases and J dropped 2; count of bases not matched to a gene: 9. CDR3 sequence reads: CASSSSGRGSTDTQYF. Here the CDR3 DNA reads TGTGCCAGCAGCTCCAGCGGGAGAGGGTCCACAGATACGCAGTATTTT.

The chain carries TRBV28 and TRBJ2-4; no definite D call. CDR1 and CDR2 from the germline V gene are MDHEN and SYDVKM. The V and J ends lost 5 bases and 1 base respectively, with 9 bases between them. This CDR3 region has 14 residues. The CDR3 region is CASSPARAKNIQYF. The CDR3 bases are TGTGCCAGCAGTCCGGCGAGGGCCAAAAACATTCAGTACTTC.

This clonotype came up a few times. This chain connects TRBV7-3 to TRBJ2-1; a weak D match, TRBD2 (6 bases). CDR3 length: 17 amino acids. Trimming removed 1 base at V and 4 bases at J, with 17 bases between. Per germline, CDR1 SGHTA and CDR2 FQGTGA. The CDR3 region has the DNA TGTGCCAGCAGCTTAAGGTCCGGGGGATCTAGGTACAATGAGCAGTTCTTC. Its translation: CASSLRSGGSRYNEQFF.

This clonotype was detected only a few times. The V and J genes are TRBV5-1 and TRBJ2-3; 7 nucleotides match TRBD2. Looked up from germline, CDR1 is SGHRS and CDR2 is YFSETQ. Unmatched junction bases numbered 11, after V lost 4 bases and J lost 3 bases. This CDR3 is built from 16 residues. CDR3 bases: TGCGCCAGCAGCGTGGGGGGGGATAAACGGACAGATACGCAGTATTTT. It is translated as CASSVGGDKRTDTQYF.

CDR3 DNA sequence: TGTGCCAGCAGCGGAGACCCCTTCGCGGGGAGCTACGAGCAGTACTTC. Its protein is CASSGDPFAGSYEQYF. The chain is built from TRBV9 and TRBJ2-7, with D maybe TRBD2 (6 bases). V shed 3 bases and J shed 3 bases, with 19 bases lying between them. Germline V gene sequence: CDR1 SGDLS, CDR2 YYNGEE. The CDR3 runs 16 residues.

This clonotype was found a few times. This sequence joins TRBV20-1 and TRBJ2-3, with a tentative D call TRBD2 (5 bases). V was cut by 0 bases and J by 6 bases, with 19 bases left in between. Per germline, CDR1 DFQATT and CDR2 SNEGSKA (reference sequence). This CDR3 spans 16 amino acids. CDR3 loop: CSARDIGGVTRDTQYF. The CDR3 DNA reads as TGCAGTGCTAGAGATATTGGAGGCGTCACCAGGGATACGCAGTATTTT.

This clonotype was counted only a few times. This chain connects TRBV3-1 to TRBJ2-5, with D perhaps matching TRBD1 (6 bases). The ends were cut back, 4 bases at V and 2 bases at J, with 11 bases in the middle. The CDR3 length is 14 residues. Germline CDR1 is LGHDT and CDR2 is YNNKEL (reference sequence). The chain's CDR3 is CASSLPGQQETQYF. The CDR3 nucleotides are TGTGCCAGCAGCCTTCCGGGACAACAAGAGACCCAGTACTTC.

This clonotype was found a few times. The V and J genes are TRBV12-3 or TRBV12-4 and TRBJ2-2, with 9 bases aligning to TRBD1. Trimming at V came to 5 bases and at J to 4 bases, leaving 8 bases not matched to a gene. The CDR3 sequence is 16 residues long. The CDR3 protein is CASSPRTGALTGELFF. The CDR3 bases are TGTGCCAGCAGTCCCCGGACAGGGGCCCTCACCGGGGAGCTGTTTTTT.

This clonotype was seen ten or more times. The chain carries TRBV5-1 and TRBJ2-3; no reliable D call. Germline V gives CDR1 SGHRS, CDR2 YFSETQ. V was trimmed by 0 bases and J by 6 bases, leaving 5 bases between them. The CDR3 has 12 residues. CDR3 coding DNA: TGCGCCAGCAGCTTGGCAAGGGATACGCAGTATTTT. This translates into CASSLARDTQYF.

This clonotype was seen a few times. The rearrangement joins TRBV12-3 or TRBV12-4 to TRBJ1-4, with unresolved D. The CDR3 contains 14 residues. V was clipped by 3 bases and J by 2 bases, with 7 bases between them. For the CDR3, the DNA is TGTGCCAGCAGTTTCCGGGGTACTAATGAAAAACTGTTTTTT. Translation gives CASSFRGTNEKLFF.

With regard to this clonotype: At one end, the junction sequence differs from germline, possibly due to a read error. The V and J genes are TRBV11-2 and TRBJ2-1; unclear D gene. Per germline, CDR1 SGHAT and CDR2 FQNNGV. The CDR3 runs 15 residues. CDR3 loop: CPSSARLGVSFGQFF. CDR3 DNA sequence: TGTCCCAGCAGCGCAAGACTGGGTGTATCGTTCGGGCAGTTCTTC.

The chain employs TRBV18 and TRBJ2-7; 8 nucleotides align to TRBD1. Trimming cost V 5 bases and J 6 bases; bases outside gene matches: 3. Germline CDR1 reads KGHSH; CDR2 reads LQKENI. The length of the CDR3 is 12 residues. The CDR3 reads CASSDRGSEQYF. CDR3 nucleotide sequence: TGTGCCAGCTCAGACAGGGGCAGCGAGCAGTACTTC. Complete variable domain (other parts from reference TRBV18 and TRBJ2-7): NAGVMQNPRHLVRRRGQEARLRCSPMKGHSHVYWYRQLPEEGLKFMVYLQKENIIDESGMPKERFSAEFPKEGPSILRIQQVVRGDSAAYFCASSDRGSEQYFGPGTRLTVT.

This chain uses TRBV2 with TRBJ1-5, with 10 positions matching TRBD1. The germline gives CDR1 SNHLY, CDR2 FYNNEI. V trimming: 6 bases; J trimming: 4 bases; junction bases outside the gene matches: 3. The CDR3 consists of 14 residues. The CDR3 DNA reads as TGTGCCAGCAGAGGGGACAGGGGTAATCAGCCCCAGCATTTT. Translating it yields CASRGDRGNQPQHF.